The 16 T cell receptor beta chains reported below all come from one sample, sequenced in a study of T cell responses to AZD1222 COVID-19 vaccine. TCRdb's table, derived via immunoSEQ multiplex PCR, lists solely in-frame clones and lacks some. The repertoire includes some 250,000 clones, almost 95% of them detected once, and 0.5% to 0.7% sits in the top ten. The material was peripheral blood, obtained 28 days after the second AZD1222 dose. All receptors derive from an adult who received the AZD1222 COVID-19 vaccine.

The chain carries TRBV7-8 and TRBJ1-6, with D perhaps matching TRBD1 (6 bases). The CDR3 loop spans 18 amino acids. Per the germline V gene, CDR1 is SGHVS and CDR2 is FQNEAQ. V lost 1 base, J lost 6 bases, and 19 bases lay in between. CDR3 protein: CASSLDRDTRRGNSPLHF. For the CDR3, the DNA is TGTGCCAGCAGCTTAGACCGGGACACCCGTCGGGGTAATTCACCCCTCCACTTT.

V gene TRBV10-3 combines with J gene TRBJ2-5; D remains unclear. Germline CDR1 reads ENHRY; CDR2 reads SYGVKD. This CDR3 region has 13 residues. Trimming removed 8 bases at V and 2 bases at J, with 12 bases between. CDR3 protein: CAISGARQETQYF. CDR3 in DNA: TGTGCCATCTCTGGAGCCAGACAAGAGACCCAGTACTTC.

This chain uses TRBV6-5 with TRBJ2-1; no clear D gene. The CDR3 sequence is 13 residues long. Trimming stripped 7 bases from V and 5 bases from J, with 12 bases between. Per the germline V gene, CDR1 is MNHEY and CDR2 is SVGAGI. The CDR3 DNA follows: TGTGCCAGCACCCATCCTTTTCACAATGAGCAGTTCTTC. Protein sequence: CASTHPFHNEQFF.

The CDR3 loop reads CASSTPTGRRTTQYF. DNA for the CDR3: TGTGCCAGCAGTACCCCCACCGGGCGGCGGACGACCCAGTACTTC. This sequence joins TRBV6-5 and TRBJ2-5, with D hard to call. V was clipped by 5 bases and J by 7 bases, with 20 bases between them. This CDR3 contains 15 residues. Germline CDR1 and CDR2: MNHEY and SVGAGI.

CDR3 sequence reads: CASSLRGPYEQYF. CDR3 sequence (DNA): TGCGCCAGCAGCTTGAGGGGGCCGTACGAGCAGTACTTC. This chain joins TRBV5-1 and TRBJ2-7; 7 nucleotides agree with TRBD1. Germline V lookup: CDR1 SGHRS, CDR2 YFSETQ. This CDR3 has 13 residues. Trimming took 1 base from V and 4 from J; bases not matched to a gene: 2.

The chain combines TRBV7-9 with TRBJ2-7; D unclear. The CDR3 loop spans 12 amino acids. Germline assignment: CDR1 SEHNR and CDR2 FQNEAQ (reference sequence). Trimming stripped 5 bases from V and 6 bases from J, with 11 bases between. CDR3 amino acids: CASSHSSAEQYF. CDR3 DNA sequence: TGTGCCAGCAGCCACTCCTCTGCCGAGCAGTACTTC.

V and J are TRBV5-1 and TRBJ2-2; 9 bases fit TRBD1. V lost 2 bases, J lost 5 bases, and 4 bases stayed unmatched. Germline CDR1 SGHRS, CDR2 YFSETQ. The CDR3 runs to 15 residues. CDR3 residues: CASSFGTGRTGELFF. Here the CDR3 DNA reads TGCGCCAGCAGCTTCGGGACAGGGCGAACCGGGGAGCTGTTTTTT.

The CDR3 DNA reads TGTGCCAGCAGCCCGGGACTAGCGGTCGCGAACACCGGGGAGCTGTTTTTT. Residues: CASSPGLAVANTGELFF. This sequence joins TRBV5-5 and TRBJ2-2, with TRBD2 matching 11 bases. This CDR3 comprises 17 residues. Unmatched junction bases numbered 5, after V lost 4 bases and J lost 0 bases. In germline, CDR1 is SGHKS, CDR2 YYEKEE (reference sequence). Looking up the rest from reference TRBV5-5 and TRBJ2-2 gives the full variable domain: DAGVTQSPTHLIKTRGQQVTLRCSPISGHKSVSWYQQVLGQGPQFIFQYYEKEERGRGNFPDRFSARQFPNYSSELNVNALLLGDSALYLCASSPGLAVANTGELFFGEGSRLTVL.

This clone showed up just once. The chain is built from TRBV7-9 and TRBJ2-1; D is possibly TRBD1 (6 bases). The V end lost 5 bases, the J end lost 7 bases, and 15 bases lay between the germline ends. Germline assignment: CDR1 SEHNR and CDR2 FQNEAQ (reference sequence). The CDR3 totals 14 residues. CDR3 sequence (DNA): TGTGCCAGCAGCGTTACCGGGACATTGAATGAGCAGTTCTTC. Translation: CASSVTGTLNEQFF. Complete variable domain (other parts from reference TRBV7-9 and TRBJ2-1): DTGVSQNPRHKITKRGQNVTFRCDPISEHNRLYWYRQTLGQGPEFLTYFQNEAQLEKSRLLSDRFSAERPKGSFSTLEIQRTEQGDSAMYLCASSVTGTLNEQFFGPGTRLTVL.

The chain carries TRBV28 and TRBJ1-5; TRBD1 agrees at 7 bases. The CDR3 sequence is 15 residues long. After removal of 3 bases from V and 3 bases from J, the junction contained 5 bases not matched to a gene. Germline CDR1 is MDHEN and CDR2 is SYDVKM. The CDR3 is CASSLAGGTNQPQHF. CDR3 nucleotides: TGTGCCAGCAGTTTGGCAGGGGGTACCAATCAGCCCCAGCATTTT. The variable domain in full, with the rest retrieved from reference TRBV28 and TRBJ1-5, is DVKVTQSSRYLVKRTGEKVFLECVQDMDHENMFWYRQDPGLGLRLIYFSYDVKMKEKGDIPEGYSVSREKKERFSLILESASTNQTSMYLCASSLAGGTNQPQHFGDGTRLSIL.

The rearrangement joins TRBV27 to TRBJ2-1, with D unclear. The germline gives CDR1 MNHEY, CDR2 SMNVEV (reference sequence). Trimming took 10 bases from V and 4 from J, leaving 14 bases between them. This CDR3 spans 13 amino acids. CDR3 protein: CATPGVLYNEQFF. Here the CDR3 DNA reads TGTGCCACCCCTGGAGTCCTTTACAATGAGCAGTTCTTC.

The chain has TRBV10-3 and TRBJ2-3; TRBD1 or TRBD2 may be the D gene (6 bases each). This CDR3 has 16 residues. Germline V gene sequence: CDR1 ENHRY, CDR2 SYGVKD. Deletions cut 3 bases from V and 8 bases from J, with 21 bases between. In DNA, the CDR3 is TGTGCCATCAGTGACGGGGGCGGAGAGGGAAGAGGTACGCAGTATTTT. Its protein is CAISDGGGEGRGTQYF.

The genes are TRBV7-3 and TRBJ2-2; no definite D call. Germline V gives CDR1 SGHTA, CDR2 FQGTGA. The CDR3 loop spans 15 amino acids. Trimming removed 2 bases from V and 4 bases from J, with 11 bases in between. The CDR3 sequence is CASSLYGFGTGELFF. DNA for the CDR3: TGTGCCAGCAGCTTATATGGCTTCGGCACCGGGGAGCTGTTTTTT.

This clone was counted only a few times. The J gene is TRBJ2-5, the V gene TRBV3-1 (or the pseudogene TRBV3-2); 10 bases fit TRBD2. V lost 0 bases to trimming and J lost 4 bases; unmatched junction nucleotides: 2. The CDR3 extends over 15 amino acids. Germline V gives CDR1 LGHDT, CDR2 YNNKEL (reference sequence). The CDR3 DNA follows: TGTGCCAGCAGCCAAGAACCTAGCGGGAGAGAGACCCAGTACTTC. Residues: CASSQEPSGRETQYF.

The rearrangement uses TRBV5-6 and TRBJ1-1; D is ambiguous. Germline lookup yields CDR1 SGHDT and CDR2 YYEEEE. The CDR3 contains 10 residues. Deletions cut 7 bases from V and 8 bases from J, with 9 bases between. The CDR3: CASLELEAFF. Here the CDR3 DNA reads TGTGCCAGCTTAGAGCTAGAAGCTTTCTTT.

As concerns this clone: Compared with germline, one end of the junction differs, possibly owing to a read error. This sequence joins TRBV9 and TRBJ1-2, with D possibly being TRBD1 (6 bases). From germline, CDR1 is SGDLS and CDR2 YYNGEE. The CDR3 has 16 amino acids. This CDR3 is CASSDPRDTYSYGYTF. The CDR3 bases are TGTGCCAGTAGCGATCCCCGGGACACATACTCCTATGGCTACACCTTC.